This TCR beta chain was captured by sequencing in a study of blood T cell repertoires in COVID-19. Overall study: Donors in the United States, Italy and Spain gave samples during acute or convalescent COVID-19.

The CDR3 sequence is 13 residues long. Trimming pared 2 bases from V and 2 bases from J, leaving 6 bases between. CDR1 is SNHLY, CDR2 FYNNEI, per germline. Per the original data handling: Reference gene primer amplification gave nucleated cell count estimates. Data came from immunoSEQ multiplex PCR; TCRdb stores just in-frame clones and leaves some out. For V, J and clone size, that table is used; D and trimming come from the DNA. The table lists 250,000 to 350,000 clones, approximately 83% of them singletons. The TCR was taken from a woman aged 30 to 39 who had recovered from COVID-19. Sequencing used peripheral blood. The chain employs TRBV2 and TRBJ2-5; no clear D. This CDR3 reads CASSEPRQETQYF. CDR3 DNA: TGTGCCAGCAGTGAACCCCGTCAAGAGACCCAGTACTTC. The entire variable domain, with the rest obtained from reference TRBV2 and TRBJ2-5, is as follows: EPEVTQTPSHQVTQMGQEVILRCVPISNHLYFYWYRQILGQKVEFLVSFYNNEISEKSEIFDDQFSVERPDGSNFTLKIRSTKLEDSAMYFCASSEPRQETQYFGPGTRLLVL.